This TCR beta chain was captured by sequencing in a study of T cell repertoires in cytomegalovirus infection. Findings and caveats of the study: Identification of carriers of CMV plus the relevant HLA was performed using cumulative public TCR beta family frequency.

This clonotype was detected a few times. Its antigen is unknown. This CDR3 has 15 amino acids. V was clipped by 4 bases and J by 4 bases; unmatched bases: 7. Looked up from germline, CDR1 is SGHNT and CDR2 is YYREEE (reference sequence). MiXCR was run by TCRdb on the reads, yielding one entry per CDR3 protein. The sample has 150,000 to 200,000 distinct CDR3 sequences; roughly 28% are singletons. Sequencing was done on a sample of PBMCs. The V gene is TRBV5-4, the J gene TRBJ2-2, with 7 nucleotides matching TRBD1. This sequence was found in a human donor in good health (CMV status not recorded). Some clones in this sample may be carry-over from other donors' samples. CDR3 sequence reads: CASSPTGTATGELFF. CDR3 nucleotides: TGTGCCAGCAGCCCGACCGGGACAGCCACCGGGGAGCTGTTTTTT.